This T cell receptor (beta chain) was found in a study of blood T cells in healthy people across ages. In the study overall: Capture via template switching afforded approximately one barcoded beta molecule per two T cells.

CDR1 and CDR2 from the germline V gene are LGHNA and YSLEER. Between the trimmed V and J ends, which lost 4 bases and 5 bases, there was a span of 10 bases. This CDR3 is 13 amino acids long. Each donor's blood draw was roughly 9.8 milliliters of peripheral blood. Extracted total RNA amounted to at least 5.5 micrograms for each sample. Alongside a J-beta primer mix, a sample-barcoded 5' primer served in a second PCR lasting roughly 6 to 12 cycles. Each CDR3 protein gets one entry after TCRdb re-called the 5' RACE reads with MiXCR. The table lists approximately 400,000 distinct CDR3 sequences, roughly half of them singletons.

The sequencing input was blood. This sequence joins TRBV4-3 and TRBJ2-3; D is undetermined. The sequence derives from a man in his fifties or sixties in good health. CDR3 in DNA: TGCGCCAGCAGCCCGACGAAACAAGATACGCAGTATTTT. It is translated as CASSPTKQDTQYF.